The clone carrying this TCR beta chain was seen a handful of times. What it recognizes is unknown. Unique molecular identifiers were built into the TCR beta cDNA libraries. TCRdb fed the PCR reads into MiXCR, producing one record per CDR3 protein. Among 600,000 to 750,000 distinct CDR3 sequences, around 64% were seen once, and the ten largest hold around 11%. Germline V lookup: CDR1 SGDLS, CDR2 YYNGEE. The CDR3 extends over 14 amino acids. The V segment lost 4 bases and the J segment 7 bases; nucleotides outside the gene matches: 10. These data come from a study of post-analysis software for immune sequencing data. Study results and caveats: Compared with controls, patients had more of about 5 TRBV segments, including TRBV5-6, TRBV5-1 and TRBV20-1.

This rearrangement joins TRBV9 to TRBJ1-2; the match to TRBD1 covers 7 bases. Sequenced input: blood. The sequence derives from a girl aged 2-9 years with multiple sclerosis. The CDR3 spells CASSMNNRGSGYTF. For the CDR3, the DNA is TGTGCCAGCAGCATGAACAACAGGGGTTCTGGCTACACCTTC.